These 2 T cell receptor beta chains share one sample of origin, sequenced in a study of response to subunit inactivated influenza vaccine (dated by TCRdb to the late 2010s). The method was RT-PCR. Sequencing used an Illumina HiSeq 2500. Through fastp at Q25 and MiXCR, TCRdb rebuilt clones from the public reads, retaining in-frame beta chains. When rows share a CDR3 protein, they turn into one entry using the most common DNA and genes. This sample comprises around 190,000 distinct CDR3 sequences, around an eighth of them detected only once. The ten largest clones represent roughly 26% of the sample. Sequenced material: CD8+ T cells sorted from PBMCs, taken around 5 days after vaccination. These receptors were collected from a man aged 50-59 years who received an inactivated influenza vaccine. Donor details come from another sample of the same person, matched by shared clones.

This clonotype was observed a few times. V and J are TRBV14 and TRBJ2-1, with D possibly being TRBD2 (6 bases). The CDR3 extends over 17 amino acids. The V end lost 3 bases, the J end lost 4 bases, and 19 bases lay between the germline ends. Germline CDR1 SGHDN, CDR2 FVKESK. DNA for the CDR3: TGTGCCAGCAGCCACGACAACGAACAGGACTATTACAATGAGCAGTTCTTC. Its translation is CASSHDNEQDYYNEQFF.

V and J are TRBV7-8 and TRBJ2-7, with TRBD1 identical over 7 bases. Trimming cost V 4 bases and J 7 bases; bases outside gene matches: 10. The CDR3 is 14 residues long. The germline CDR1 and CDR2 sequences are SGHVS and FQNEAQ. In DNA form, the CDR3 reads TGTGCCAGCAGCTCCTTTACAGGGGCTGAGGAGCAGTACTTC. Translating gives CASSSFTGAEEQYF.